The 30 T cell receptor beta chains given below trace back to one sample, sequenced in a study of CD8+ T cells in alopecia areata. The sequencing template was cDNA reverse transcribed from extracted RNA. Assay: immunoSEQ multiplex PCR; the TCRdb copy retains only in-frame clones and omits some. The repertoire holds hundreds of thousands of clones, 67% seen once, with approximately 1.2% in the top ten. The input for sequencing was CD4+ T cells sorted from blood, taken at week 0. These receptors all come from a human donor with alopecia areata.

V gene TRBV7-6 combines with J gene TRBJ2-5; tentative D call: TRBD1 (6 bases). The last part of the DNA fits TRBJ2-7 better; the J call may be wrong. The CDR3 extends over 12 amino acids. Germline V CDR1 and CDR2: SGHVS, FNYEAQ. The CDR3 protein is CASSSDRYEQYF. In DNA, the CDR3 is TGTGCCAGCAGCTCCGACAGGTACGAGCAGTACTTC.

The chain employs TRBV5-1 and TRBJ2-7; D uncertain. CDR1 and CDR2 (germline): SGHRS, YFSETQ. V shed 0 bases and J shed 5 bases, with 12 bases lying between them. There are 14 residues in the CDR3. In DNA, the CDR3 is TGCGCCAGCAGCTTGGAAGTCCCGAGAAACGAGCAGTACTTC. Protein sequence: CASSLEVPRNEQYF.

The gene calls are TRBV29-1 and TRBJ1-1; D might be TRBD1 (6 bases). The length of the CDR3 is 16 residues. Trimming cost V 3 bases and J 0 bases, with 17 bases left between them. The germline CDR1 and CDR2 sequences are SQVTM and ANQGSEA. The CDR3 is CSVDKDSQTVNTEAFF. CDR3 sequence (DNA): TGCAGCGTTGATAAGGACAGCCAAACGGTGAACACTGAAGCTTTCTTT.

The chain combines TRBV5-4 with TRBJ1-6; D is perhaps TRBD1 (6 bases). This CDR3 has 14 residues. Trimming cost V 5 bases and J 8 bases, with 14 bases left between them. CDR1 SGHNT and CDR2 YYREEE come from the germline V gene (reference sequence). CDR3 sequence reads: CASRPTGPDSPLHF. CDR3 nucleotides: TGTGCCAGCAGGCCGACAGGTCCCGATTCACCCCTCCACTTT.

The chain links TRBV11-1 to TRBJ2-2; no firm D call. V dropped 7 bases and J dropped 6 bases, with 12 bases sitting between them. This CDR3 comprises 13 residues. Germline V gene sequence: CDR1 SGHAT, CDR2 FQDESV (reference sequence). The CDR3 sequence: CASTISGSGELFF. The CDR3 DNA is TGTGCCAGCACCATTTCGGGTTCCGGGGAGCTGTTTTTT.

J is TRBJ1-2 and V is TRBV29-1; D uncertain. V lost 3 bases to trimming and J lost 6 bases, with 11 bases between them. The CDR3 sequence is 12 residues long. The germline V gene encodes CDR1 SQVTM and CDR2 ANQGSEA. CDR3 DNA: TGCAGCGTTGAGAGGGAAAGACATGGCTACACCTTC. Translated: CSVERERHGYTF.

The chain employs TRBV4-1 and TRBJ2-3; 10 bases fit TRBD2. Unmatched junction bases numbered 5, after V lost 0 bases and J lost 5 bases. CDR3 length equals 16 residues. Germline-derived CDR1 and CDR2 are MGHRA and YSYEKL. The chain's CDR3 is CASSQEAGGFGDTQYF. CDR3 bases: TGCGCCAGCAGCCAAGAAGCGGGGGGGTTTGGAGATACGCAGTATTTT.

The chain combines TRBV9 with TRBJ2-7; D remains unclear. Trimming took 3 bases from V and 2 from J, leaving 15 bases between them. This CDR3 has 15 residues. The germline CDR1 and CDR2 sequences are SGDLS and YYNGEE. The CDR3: CASSEGWRRTYEQYF. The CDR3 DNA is TGTGCCAGCAGCGAGGGATGGAGACGAACCTACGAGCAGTACTTC.

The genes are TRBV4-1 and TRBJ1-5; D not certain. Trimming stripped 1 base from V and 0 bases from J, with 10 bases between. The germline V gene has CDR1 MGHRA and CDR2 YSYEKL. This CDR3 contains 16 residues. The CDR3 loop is CASSQGEAYSNQPQHF. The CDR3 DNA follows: TGCGCCAGCAGCCAAGGCGAAGCTTATAGCAATCAGCCCCAGCATTTT.

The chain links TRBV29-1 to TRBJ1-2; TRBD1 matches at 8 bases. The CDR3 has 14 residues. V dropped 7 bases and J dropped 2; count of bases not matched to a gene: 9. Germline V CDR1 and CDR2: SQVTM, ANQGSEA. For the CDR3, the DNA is TGCAGCGCCCAGGGGGCAGGGCGAAACTATGGCTACACCTTC. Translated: CSAQGAGRNYGYTF.

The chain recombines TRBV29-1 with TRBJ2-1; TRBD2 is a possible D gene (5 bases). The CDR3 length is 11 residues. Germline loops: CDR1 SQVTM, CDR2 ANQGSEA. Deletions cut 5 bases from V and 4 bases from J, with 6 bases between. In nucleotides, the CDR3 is TGCAGCGTTCGGACTTACAATGAGCAGTTCTTC. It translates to CSVRTYNEQFF.

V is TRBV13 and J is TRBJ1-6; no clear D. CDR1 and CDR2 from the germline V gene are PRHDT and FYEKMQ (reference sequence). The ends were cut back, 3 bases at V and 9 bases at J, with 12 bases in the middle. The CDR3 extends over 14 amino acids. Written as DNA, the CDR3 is TGTGCCAGCAGCTTCGAGGGAGGTAGTTCACCCCTCCACTTT. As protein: CASSFEGGSSPLHF.

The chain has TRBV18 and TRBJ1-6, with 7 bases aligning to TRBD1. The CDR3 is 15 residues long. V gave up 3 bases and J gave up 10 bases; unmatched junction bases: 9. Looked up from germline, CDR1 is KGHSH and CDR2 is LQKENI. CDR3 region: CASSPRQGRESPLHF. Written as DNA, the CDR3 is TGTGCCAGCTCACCCAGACAGGGTCGGGAGTCACCCCTCCACTTT.

The CDR3 coding sequence is TGCGCCAGCAGCGGGGGACAGGAGAATTCACCCCTCCACTTT. This translates into CASSGGQENSPLHF. The rearrangement links TRBV5-1 to TRBJ1-6, with 8 bases lining up with TRBD1. The CDR3 sequence is 14 residues long. With V trimmed by 4 bases and J by 7 bases, 4 bases remained unmatched. Germline V gives CDR1 SGHRS, CDR2 YFSETQ.

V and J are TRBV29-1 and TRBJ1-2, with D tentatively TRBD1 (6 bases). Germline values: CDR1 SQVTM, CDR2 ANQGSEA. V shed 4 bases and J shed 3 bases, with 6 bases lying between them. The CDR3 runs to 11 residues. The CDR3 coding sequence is TGCAGCGTTGCAGGGGACTATGGCTACACCTTC. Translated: CSVAGDYGYTF.

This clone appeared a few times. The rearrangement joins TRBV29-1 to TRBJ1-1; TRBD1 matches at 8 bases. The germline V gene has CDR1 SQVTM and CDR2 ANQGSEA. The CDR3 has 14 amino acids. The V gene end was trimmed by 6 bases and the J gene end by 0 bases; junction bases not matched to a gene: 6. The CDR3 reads CSVGQGHLNTEAFF. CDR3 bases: TGCAGCGTCGGACAGGGACACCTGAACACTGAAGCTTTCTTT.

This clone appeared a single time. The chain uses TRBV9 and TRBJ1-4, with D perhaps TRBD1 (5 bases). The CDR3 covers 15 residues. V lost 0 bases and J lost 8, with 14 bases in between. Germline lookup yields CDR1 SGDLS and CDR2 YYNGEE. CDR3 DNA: TGTGCCAGCAGCGTAGCGGGGACGAGAGGAGAAAAACTGTTTTTT. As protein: CASSVAGTRGEKLFF.

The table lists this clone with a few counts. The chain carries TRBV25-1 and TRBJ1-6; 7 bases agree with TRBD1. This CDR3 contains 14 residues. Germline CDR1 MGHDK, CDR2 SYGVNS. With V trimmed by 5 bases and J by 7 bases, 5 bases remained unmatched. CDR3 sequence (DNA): TGTGCCAGCAGTCCCGGGACAGCAAATTCACCCCTCCACTTT. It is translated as CASSPGTANSPLHF.

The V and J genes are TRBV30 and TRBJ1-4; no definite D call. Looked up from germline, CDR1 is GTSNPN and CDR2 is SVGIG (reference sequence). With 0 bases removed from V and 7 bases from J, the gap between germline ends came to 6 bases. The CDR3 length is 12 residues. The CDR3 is CAWSVQFEKLFF. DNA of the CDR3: TGTGCCTGGAGTGTACAGTTTGAAAAACTGTTTTTT.

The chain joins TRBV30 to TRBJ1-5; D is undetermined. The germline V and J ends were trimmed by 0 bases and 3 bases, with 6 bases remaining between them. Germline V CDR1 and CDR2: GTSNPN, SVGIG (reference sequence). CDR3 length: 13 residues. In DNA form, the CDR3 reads TGTGCCTGGAGTGTTTCGGCCAATCAGCCCCAGCATTTT. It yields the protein CAWSVSANQPQHF.

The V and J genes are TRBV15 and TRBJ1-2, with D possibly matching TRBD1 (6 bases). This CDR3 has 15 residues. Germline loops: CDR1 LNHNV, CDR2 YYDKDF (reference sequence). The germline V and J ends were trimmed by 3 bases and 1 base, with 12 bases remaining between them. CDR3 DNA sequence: TGTGCCACCAGCAGGGGGGGCCTTTTTAACTATGGCTACACCTTC. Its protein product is CATSRGGLFNYGYTF.

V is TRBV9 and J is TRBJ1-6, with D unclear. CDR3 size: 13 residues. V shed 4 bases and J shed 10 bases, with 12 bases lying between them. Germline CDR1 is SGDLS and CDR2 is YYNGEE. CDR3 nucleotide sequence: TGTGCCAGCAGCCTAGAGGGCAGATCACCCCTCCACTTT. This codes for CASSLEGRSPLHF.

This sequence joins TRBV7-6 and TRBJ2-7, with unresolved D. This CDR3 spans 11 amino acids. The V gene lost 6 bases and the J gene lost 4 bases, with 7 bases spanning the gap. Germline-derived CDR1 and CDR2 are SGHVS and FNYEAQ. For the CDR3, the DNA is TGTGCCAGCAGTTACCGTTACGAGCAGTACTTC. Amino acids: CASSYRYEQYF.

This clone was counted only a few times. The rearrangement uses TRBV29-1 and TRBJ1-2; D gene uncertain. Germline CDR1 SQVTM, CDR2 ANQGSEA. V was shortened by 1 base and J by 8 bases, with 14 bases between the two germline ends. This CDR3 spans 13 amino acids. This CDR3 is CSVEGERLIGYTF. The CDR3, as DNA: TGCAGCGTTGAAGGGGAGAGGCTGATCGGCTACACCTTC.

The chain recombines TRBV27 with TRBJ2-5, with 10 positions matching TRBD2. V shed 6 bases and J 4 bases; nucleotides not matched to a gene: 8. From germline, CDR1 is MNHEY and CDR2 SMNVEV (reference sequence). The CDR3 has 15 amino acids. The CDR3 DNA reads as TGTGCCAGCAGGGGGAGCGGGGGGGCCGGAGAGACCCAGTACTTC. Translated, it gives CASRGSGGAGETQYF.

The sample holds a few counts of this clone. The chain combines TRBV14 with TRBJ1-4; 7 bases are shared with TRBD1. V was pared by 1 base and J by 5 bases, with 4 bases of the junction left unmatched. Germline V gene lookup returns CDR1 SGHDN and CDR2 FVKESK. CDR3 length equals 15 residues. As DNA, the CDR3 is TGTGCCAGCAGCCAAGGTGACAGGGCCAATGAAAAACTGTTTTTT. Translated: CASSQGDRANEKLFF.

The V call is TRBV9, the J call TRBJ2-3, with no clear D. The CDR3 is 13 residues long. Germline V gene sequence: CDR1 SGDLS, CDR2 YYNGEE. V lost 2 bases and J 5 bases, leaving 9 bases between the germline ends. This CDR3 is CASSVGTRDTQYF. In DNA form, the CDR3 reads TGTGCCAGCAGCGTTGGAACTCGAGATACGCAGTATTTT.

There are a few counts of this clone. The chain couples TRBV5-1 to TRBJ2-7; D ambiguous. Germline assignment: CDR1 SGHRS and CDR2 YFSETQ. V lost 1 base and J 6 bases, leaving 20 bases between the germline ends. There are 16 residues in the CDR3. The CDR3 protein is CASSLSATIPMGEQYF. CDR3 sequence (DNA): TGCGCCAGCAGCTTGTCGGCGACGATCCCCATGGGCGAGCAGTACTTC.

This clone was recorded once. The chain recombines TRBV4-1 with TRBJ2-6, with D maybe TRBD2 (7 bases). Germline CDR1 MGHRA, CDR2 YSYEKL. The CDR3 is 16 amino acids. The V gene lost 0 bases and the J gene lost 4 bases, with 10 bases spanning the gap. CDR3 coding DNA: TGCGCCAGCAGCCAAGACGGGGGGCTCGGGGCCAACGTCCTGACTTTC. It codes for CASSQDGGLGANVLTF.

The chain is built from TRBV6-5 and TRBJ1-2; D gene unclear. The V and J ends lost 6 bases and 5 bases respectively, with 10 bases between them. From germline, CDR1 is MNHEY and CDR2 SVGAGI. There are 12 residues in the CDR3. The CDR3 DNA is TGTGCCAGCAGGGACGGTGAATATGGCTACACCTTC. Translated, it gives CASRDGEYGYTF.